What follows is one T cell receptor (beta chain) and its context. As yet, its antigen is unknown. These data originate in a study of a mutant IDH1 vaccine in newly diagnosed glioma. Background on the study: Patients began vaccination 4-6 weeks after radiotherapy alone, or with temozolomide cycles. Radiotherapy, temozolomide, or both had been given previously, and both were given to most. General study results and limits: Researchers report vaccine-induced immune responses in approximately 94% of patients.

Data came from immunoSEQ multiplex PCR; TCRdb stores just in-frame clones and leaves some out. Among some 60,000 clones listed, around 86% were seen once. Time point indicated: week 23, last vaccination. Vaccine doses each comprised 300 ug of mutant IDH1 20-mer peptide, with topical imiquimod. Each of the donors came in with new WHO grade 3 or 4 astrocytomas that were IDH1-mutant and ATRX-lost. In germline, CDR1 is MNHEY, CDR2 SMNVEV (reference sequence). This CDR3 is built from 13 residues. V was cut by 4 bases and J by 4 bases, with 5 bases left in between. The sample consisted of PBMCs, taken from a glioma patient whose treatment included an IDH1 peptide vaccine. The chain employs TRBV27 and TRBJ2-6, with no clear D. This sequence originates from a man in his forties or fifties with glioma. CDR3 protein: CASSSLGANVLTF. The CDR3, as DNA: TGTGCCAGCAGTTCCCTCGGGGCCAACGTCCTGACTTTC.